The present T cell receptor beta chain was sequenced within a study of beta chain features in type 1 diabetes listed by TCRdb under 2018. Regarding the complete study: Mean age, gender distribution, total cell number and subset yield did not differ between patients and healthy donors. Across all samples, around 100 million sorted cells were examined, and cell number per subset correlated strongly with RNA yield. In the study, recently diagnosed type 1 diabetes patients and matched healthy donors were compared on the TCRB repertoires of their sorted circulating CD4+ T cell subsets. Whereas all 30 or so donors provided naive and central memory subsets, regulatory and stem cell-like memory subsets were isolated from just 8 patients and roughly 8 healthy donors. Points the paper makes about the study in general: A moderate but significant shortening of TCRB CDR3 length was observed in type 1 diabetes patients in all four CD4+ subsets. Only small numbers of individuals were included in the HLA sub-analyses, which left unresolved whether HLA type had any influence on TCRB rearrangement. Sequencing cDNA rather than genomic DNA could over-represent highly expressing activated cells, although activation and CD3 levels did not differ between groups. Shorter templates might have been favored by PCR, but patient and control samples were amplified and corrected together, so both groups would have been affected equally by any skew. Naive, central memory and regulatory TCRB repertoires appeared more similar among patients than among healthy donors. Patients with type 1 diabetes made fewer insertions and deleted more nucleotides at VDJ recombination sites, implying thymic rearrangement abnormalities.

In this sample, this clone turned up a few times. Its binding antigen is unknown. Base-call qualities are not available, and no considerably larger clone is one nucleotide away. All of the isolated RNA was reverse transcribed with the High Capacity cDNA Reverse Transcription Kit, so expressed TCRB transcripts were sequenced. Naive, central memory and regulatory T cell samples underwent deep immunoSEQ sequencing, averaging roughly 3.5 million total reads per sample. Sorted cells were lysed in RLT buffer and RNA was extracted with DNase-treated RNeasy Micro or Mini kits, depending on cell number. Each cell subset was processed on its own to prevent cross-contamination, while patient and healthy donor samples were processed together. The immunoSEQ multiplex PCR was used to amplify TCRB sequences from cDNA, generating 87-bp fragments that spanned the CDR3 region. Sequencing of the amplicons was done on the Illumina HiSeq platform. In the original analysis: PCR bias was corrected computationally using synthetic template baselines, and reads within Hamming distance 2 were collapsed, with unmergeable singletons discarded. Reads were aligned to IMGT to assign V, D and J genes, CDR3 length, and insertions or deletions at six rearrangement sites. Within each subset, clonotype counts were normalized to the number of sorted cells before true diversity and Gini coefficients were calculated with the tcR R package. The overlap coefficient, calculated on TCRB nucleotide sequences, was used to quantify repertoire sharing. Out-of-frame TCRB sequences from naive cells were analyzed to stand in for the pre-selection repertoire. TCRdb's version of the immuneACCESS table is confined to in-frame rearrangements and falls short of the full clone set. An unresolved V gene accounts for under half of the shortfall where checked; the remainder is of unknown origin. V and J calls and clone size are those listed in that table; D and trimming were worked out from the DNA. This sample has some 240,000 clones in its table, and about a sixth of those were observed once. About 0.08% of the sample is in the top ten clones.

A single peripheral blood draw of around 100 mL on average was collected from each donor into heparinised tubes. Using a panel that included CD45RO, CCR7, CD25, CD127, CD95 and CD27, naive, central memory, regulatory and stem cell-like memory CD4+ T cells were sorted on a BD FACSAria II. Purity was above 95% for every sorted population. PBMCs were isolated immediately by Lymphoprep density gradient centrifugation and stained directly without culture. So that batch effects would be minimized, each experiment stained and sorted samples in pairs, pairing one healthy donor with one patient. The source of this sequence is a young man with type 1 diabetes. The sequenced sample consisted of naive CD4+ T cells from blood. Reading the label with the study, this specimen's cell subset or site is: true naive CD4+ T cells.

The CDR3 is CAISETTSLEQFF. The DNA sequence follows: TGTGCCATCAGTGAGACGACTAGCCTTGAGCAGTTCTTC. The chain employs TRBV10-3 and TRBJ2-1; 7 of the junction bases match TRBD2. Inclusive of the bounding cysteine and phenylalanine, the CDR3 is 13 residues long. Only the CDR3 portion is preserved as DNA: 39 bases, with reading frame beginning at the first base. CDR1 ENHRY and CDR2 SYGVKD were looked up in the germline V gene. Trimming removed 2 bases from V and 9 bases from J; the gene matches leave 4 bases unexplained.